The 14 T cell receptor beta chains reported below all come from one sample, sequenced in a study of radiation and T cells in renal cell carcinoma. Time point meaning: blood 2 weeks post-SBRT. The sample's treatment: 15 Gy SBRT to primary tumor, nephrectomy 4 weeks later. The data were produced by immunoSEQ multiplex PCR, yet TCRdb's version contains in-frame clones alone and is incomplete. The sample has some 120,000 clones, roughly 77% seen once. Sequencing used blood, obtained from a patient whose treatment included radiotherapy and nephrectomy. The origin of the receptors is a woman aged 55-70 years with renal cell carcinoma.

The sample holds a few counts of this clone. J is TRBJ2-1 and V is TRBV10-2; D unclear. Trimming took off 4 bases at V and 6 bases at J, with 4 bases between the two ends. The germline gives CDR1 WSHSY, CDR2 SAAADI. This CDR3 is 11 amino acids long. The CDR3 sequence is CASSGANEQFF. CDR3 in DNA: TGCGCCAGCAGTGGGGCCAATGAGCAGTTCTTC.

The chain is built from TRBV28 and TRBJ2-3; TRBD2 is a possible D gene (5 bases). The CDR3 loop spans 14 amino acids. Trimming stripped 6 bases from V and 5 bases from J, with 15 bases between. Germline CDR1 is MDHEN and CDR2 is SYDVKM. The CDR3 sequence is CASSRTRRLDTQYF. The CDR3 DNA reads as TGTGCCAGCAGCCGGACTCGTAGGTTAGATACGCAGTATTTT.

V is TRBV11-2 and J is TRBJ2-1, with TRBD1 identical over 8 bases. Germline values: CDR1 SGHAT, CDR2 FQNNGV. The length of the CDR3 is 16 residues. V was pared by 5 bases and J by 2 bases, with 8 bases of the junction left unmatched. CDR3 sequence reads: CASSTRQGQAYNEQFF. CDR3 bases: TGTGCCAGCAGCACCCGACAGGGGCAAGCCTACAATGAGCAGTTCTTC.

This clone was counted a single time. CDR3 nucleotides: TGTGCCGCGGGGGACAGGACCGGCCATGGCTACACCTTC. It codes for CAAGDRTGHGYTF. The chain carries TRBV6-5 and TRBJ1-2, with 8 bases aligning to TRBD1. V lost 11 bases and J lost 6; bases outside the gene matches: 11. The length of the CDR3 is 13 residues. CDR1 is MNHEY, CDR2 SVGAGI, per germline.

For this clone: The junction departs from germline at one end; a sequencing error may be responsible. The V call is TRBV18, the J call TRBJ2-7; 10 nucleotides match TRBD1. Germline V gives CDR1 KGHSH, CDR2 LQKENI. The CDR3 totals 13 residues. As DNA, the CDR3 is TGTGCCAGCTCCGACCCTCCGGGACAGGGGCACCACTTC. It codes for CASSDPPGQGHHF.

The V call is TRBV5-1, the J call TRBJ2-3; 12 bases map to TRBD2. Germline CDR1 is SGHRS and CDR2 is YFSETQ. V shed 3 bases, J shed 4 bases, and the junction held 6 bases outside the gene matches. The CDR3 has 16 amino acids. The chain's CDR3 is CASSSTLAGGADTQYF. DNA for the CDR3: TGCGCCAGCAGCTCAACACTAGCGGGAGGAGCAGATACGCAGTATTTT.

J is TRBJ2-7 and V is TRBV10-3; TRBD1 is a possible D gene (6 bases). The CDR3 contains 17 residues. Trimming left V 5 bases short and J 3 bases short, with 23 bases between. Germline V gene sequence: CDR1 ENHRY, CDR2 SYGVKD. The CDR3 spells CAISSWGSPGTNYEQYF. CDR3 sequence (DNA): TGTGCCATCAGTTCCTGGGGAAGCCCCGGGACAAACTACGAGCAGTACTTC.

The V and J genes are TRBV7-9 and TRBJ1-1, with D uncertain. There are 14 residues in the CDR3. CDR1 is SEHNR, CDR2 FQNEAQ, per germline (reference sequence). V dropped 3 bases and J dropped 3 bases, with 11 bases sitting between them. The CDR3 region has the DNA TGTGCCAGCAGCTTCGGCCAGTCTTACACTGAAGCTTTCTTT. Its translation: CASSFGQSYTEAFF.

This chain joins TRBV7-4 and TRBJ2-1; 7 bases are shared with TRBD2. The CDR3 sequence is 16 residues long. The V and J ends lost 5 bases and 7 bases, in that order; junction bases with no gene match: 14. Germline CDR1 is SGHVT and CDR2 is SQSDAQ. Here the CDR3 reads CASSARRWEGGNEQFF. CDR3 coding DNA: TGTGCCAGCAGCGCCCGCCGGTGGGAGGGTGGGAATGAGCAGTTCTTC.

There are a few counts of this clone. The genes are TRBV29-1 and TRBJ1-2; D unresolved. The CDR3 has 13 amino acids. V lost 3 bases and J lost 3, with 11 bases in between. Germline CDR1 SQVTM, CDR2 ANQGSEA. The DNA for the CDR3 is TGCAGCGTTGAGGGAGGGCTGGACTATGGCTACACCTTC. This gives the protein CSVEGGLDYGYTF.

The chain couples TRBV18 to TRBJ2-1; maybe TRBD1 (6 bases). The CDR3 spans 15 residues. V was shortened by 5 bases and J by 4 bases, with 15 bases between the two germline ends. CDR1 and CDR2 from the germline V gene are KGHSH and LQKENI. The CDR3 is CASSFPGAGYNEQFF. The CDR3 DNA is TGTGCCAGCTCATTCCCAGGGGCGGGTTACAATGAGCAGTTCTTC.

J is TRBJ1-4 and V is TRBV6-1; the D is unclear. V lost 8 bases, J lost 4 bases, and 14 bases lay in between. Germline loops: CDR1 MNHNS, CDR2 SASEGT. This CDR3 has 14 residues. The CDR3 here is CASGGRTFNEKLFF. The CDR3 DNA follows: TGTGCCAGCGGAGGCAGAACGTTTAATGAAAAACTGTTTTTT.

This sequence joins TRBV2 and TRBJ1-2; TRBD1 matches 9 bases. Germline CDR1 and CDR2: SNHLY and FYNNEI. CDR3 length: 13 residues. Trimming removed 10 bases from V and 7 bases from J; junction bases left unmatched: 10. CDR3 protein: CAIPGQGNVGYTF. The CDR3 coding sequence is TGTGCCATCCCGGGACAGGGAAACGTTGGCTACACCTTC.

V is TRBV29-1 and J is TRBJ2-7; TRBD1 is a possible D gene (5 bases). V gave up 3 bases and J gave up 2 bases, with 14 bases separating them. This CDR3 is 14 amino acids long. Germline V gene sequence: CDR1 SQVTM, CDR2 ANQGSEA. The CDR3 sequence: CSVEAGISPYEQYF. CDR3 DNA sequence: TGCAGCGTTGAGGCAGGGATAAGTCCCTACGAGCAGTACTTC.